This T cell receptor beta chain was documented in a study of shared clonotypes between healthy human individuals. Libraries were prepared by immunoSEQ multiplex PCR; TCRdb keeps only in-frame clonotypes and omits some of them. The table includes 2 million to 2.5 million clones, more than 90% detected once. Trimming stripped 3 bases from V and 3 bases from J, with 12 bases between. The CDR3 has 14 residues. Germline lookup yields CDR1 SGHRS and CDR2 YFSETQ. The chain uses TRBV5-1 and TRBJ1-2; the D gene is possibly TRBD1 (6 bases). This sequence was found in a man aged 18 to 30 in good health. Sequenced material: naive CD4+ T cells sorted from blood. Described subset: CD45RA+ positively selected. CDR3 in amino acids: CASSSTGKDYGYTF. The DNA for the CDR3 is TGCGCCAGCAGCTCTACAGGGAAGGACTATGGCTACACCTTC.